This entry describes one TCR beta chain. This record belongs to a study of blood T cell repertoires in COVID-19. Generated by immunoSEQ multiplex PCR, the TCRdb table keeps only in-frame clones and is missing some. The sample contains about 48,000 clones, about nine tenths of which appear only once. What was sequenced was peripheral blood. The clonotype was recovered from an elderly woman with COVID-19, enrolled during active disease.

As DNA, the CDR3 is TGTGCCAGCAGCCACTCTCCTGCGGGGGAGGGTCGGGAGCTGTTTTTT. This translates into CASSHSPAGEGRELFF. The V call is TRBV4-2, the J call TRBJ2-2, with 7 bases matching TRBD2. Looked up from germline, CDR1 is LGHNA and CDR2 is YNFKEQ. The junction had 13 bases not matched to a gene; V was cut back by 3 bases and J by 9 bases. This CDR3 comprises 16 residues.